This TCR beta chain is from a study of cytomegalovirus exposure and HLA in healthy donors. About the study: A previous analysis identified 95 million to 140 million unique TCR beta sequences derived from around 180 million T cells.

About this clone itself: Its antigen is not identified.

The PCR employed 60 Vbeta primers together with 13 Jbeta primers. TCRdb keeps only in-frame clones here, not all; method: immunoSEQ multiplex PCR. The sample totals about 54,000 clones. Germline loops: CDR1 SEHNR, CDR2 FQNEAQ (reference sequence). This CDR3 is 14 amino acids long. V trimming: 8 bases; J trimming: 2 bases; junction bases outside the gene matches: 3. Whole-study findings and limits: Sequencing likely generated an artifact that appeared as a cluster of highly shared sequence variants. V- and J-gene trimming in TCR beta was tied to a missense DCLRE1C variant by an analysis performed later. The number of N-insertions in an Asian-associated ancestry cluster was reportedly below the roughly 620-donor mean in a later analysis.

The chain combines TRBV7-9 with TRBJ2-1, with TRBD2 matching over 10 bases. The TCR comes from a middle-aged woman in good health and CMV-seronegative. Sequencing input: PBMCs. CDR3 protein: CASAGTSAYNEQFF. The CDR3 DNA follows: TGTGCCAGCGCCGGGACTAGCGCCTACAATGAGCAGTTCTTC.